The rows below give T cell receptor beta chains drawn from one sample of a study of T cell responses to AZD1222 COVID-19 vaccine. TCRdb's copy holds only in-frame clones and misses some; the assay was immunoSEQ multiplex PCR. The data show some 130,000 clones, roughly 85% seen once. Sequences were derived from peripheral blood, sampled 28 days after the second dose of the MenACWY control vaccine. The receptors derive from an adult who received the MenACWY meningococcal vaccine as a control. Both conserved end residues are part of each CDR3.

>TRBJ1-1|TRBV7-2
CASSLNRDTEAFF
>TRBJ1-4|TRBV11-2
CASSLRPPGGNEKLFF
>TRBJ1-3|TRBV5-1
CASSFAEASNRGSGNTIYF
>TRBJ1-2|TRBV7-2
CASSLSTGPNGYTF
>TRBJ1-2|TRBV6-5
CASHLRQAIYTF
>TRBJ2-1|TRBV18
CASSPGGGVDEQFF
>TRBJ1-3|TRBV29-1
CSVEQGNIGGNTIYF
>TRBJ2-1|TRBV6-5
CASKTGGSYNEQFF
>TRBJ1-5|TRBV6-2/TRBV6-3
CASSHNDRGGNQPQHF
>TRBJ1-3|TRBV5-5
CASSLVGAGNTIYF
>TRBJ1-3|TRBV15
CATSRDRESSGNTIYF
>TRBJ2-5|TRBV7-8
CASRPYEETQYF
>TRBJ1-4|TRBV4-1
CASSQDTGTGKLFF
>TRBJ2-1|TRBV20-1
CSASRTSGDNEQFF
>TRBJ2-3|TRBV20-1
CSASWGIATDTQYF
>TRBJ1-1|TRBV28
CASSLVGPMNTEAFF
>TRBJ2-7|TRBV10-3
CAISGHLSYEQYF
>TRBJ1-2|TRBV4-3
CASSQDRLGSFSYGYTF
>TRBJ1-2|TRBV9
CASSPDGNYGYTF
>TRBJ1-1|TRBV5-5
CATGVPIGGLGTEAFF
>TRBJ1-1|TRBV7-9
CASTLDGGNTEAFF
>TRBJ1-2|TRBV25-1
CASLGNRGWDGYTF